The text below deals with one T cell receptor beta chain. Clones were read by immunoSEQ multiplex PCR, and TCRdb kept only the in-frame ones, dropping some. The profile covers approximately 150,000 clones, with around 90% appearing a single time and roughly 1.5% taken by the ten largest. The entry originates in a study of T cell responses to AZD1222 COVID-19 vaccine. V shed 4 bases, J shed 0 bases, and the junction held 4 bases outside the gene matches. CDR3 length: 16 amino acids. From germline, CDR1 is SGHKS and CDR2 YYEKEE (reference sequence). The sequenced sample was peripheral blood, obtained on day 0 of AZD1222 vaccination. The chain carries TRBV5-5 and TRBJ2-3, with 11 positions matching TRBD2. This receptor was identified in an adult in good health. The CDR3 is CASSARLAGSTDTQYF. CDR3 in DNA: TGTGCCAGCAGCGCCCGACTAGCGGGGAGCACAGATACGCAGTATTTT.